A selection of T cell receptor beta chains follows, all from one sample in a study of T cell repertoires in cytomegalovirus infection. TCRdb analysed the reads with MiXCR anew, one entry per CDR3 protein. Of 150,000 or so distinct CDR3 sequences detected, roughly 22% appear once; the ten largest clones hold roughly 27%. These receptors are not linked to any known antigen. Sequences were derived from CD8+ T cells from cultured PBMCs, sampled from culture after CMV antigen stimulation. The receptors here all came from a human donor in good health (CMV status not recorded). Some clones in this sample may be carry-over from other donors' samples. The CDR3 runs from the conserved cysteine through the conserved F or W. Each record gives: V gene, clone size, J gene, D gene, CDR3 protein, CDR3 DNA. D genes are given only for firm matches. Rows may omit the clone size; those that give it use once, few, many or a size class.

TRBV7-9	-	TRBJ2-5	TRBD1	CASSFPRNPGQGWETQYF	TGTGCCAGCAGCTTTCCGCGTAATCCGGGACAGGGATGGGAGACCCAGTACTTC
TRBV7-9	-	TRBJ2-1	-	CASSMGGQGVNNEQFF	TGTGCCAGCAGCATGGGAGGGCAGGGGGTCAACAATGAGCAGTTCTTC
TRBV27	-	TRBJ1-6	TRBD1	CASSATGGGGSPLHF	TGTGCCAGCAGTGCCACAGGGGGAGGTGGTTCACCCCTCCACTTT
TRBV10-3	many	TRBJ1-1	-	CAIRSYQENTEAFF	TGTGCCATCAGGTCCTATCAGGAGAACACTGAAGCTTTCTTT
TRBV7-8	-	TRBJ1-1	-	CASSPETGTLNTEAFF	TGTGCCAGCAGCCCAGAAACCGGGACACTGAACACTGAAGCTTTCTTT
TRBV7-2	-	TRBJ2-1	-	CASSLDRGGIWNEQFF	TGTGCCAGCAGCTTAGATAGGGGGGGGATCTGGAATGAGCAGTTCTTC
TRBV6-2/TRBV6-3	few	TRBJ1-1	TRBD1	CASKTGQGYDEAFF	TGTGCCAGCAAAACGGGACAGGGGTATGATGAAGCTTTCTTT
TRBV20-1	few	TRBJ2-3	-	CSARDEYEETDTQYF	TGCAGTGCTAGAGATGAGTATGAGGAGACAGATACGCAGTATTTT
TRBV27	-	TRBJ1-1	-	CASSLWYGAPDTEAFF	TGTGCCAGCAGTTTATGGTACGGTGCCCCAGACACTGAAGCTTTCTTT
TRBV7-2	-	TRBJ1-1	-	CASSLAEWGGAFF	TGTGCCAGCAGCTTAGCCGAGTGGGGGGGAGCTTTCTTT
TRBV7-8	few	TRBJ2-1	TRBD2	CASSPLAGGREQFF	TGTGCCAGCAGCCCCCTAGCGGGGGGGCGTGAGCAGTTCTTC
TRBV7-6	-	TRBJ1-2	-	CASSSSMDSGYGYTF	TGTGCCAGCAGCTCCTCGATGGACAGTGGGTATGGCTACACCTTC
TRBV7-6	few	TRBJ1-1	-	CASSLERGTEAFF	TGTGCCAGCAGCTTAGAAAGGGGAACTGAAGCTTTCTTT
TRBV7-2	-	TRBJ2-3	-	CASSLAGTGAVTDTQYF	TGTGCCAGCAGCTTAGCGGGGACGGGGGCCGTCACAGATACGCAGTATTTT
TRBV30	-	TRBJ2-7	-	CAWSVSGSYEQYF	TGTGCCTGGAGTGTTTCCGGGTCCTACGAGCAGTACTTC
TRBV12-3/TRBV12-4	many	TRBJ1-1	TRBD1	CASTQGGVRILNTEAFF	TGTGCCAGCACCCAGGGGGGAGTAAGGATATTGAACACTGAAGCTTTCTTT
TRBV6-2/TRBV6-3	few	TRBJ2-7	TRBD1	CASSYRKTGFLLYEQYF	TGTGCCAGCAGTTACCGAAAGACAGGGTTCCTCCTCTACGAGCAGTACTTC
TRBV10-3	-	TRBJ2-1	TRBD1	CAITSTQGDKSSYNEQFF	TGTGCCATCACCTCGACTCAGGGGGACAAGAGCTCCTACAATGAGCAGTTCTTC
TRBV11-2	few	TRBJ2-3	-	CASSPGVSTDTQYF	TGTGCCAGCAGCCCGGGGGTAAGCACAGATACGCAGTATTTT
TRBV6-1	-	TRBJ2-7	-	CASSEGITVSYEQYF	TGTGCCAGCAGTGAAGGAATCACGGTCTCCTACGAGCAGTACTTC
TRBV15	few	TRBJ2-7	-	CATSLGGGPSYEQYF	TGTGCCACCAGCCTTGGGGGGGGGCCCTCCTACGAGCAGTACTTC
TRBV2	-	TRBJ1-4	-	CASRGTLNEKLFF	TGTGCCAGCAGGGGGACCTTAAATGAAAAACTGTTTTTT
TRBV6-1	-	TRBJ1-4	-	CASGQTGLLFF	TGTGCCAGCGGGCAGACAGGACTTCTGTTTTTT
TRBV6-2/TRBV6-3	few	TRBJ1-5	-	CASSNRRSTGVVFGQPQHF	TGTGCCAGCAGTAACCGTCGCTCTACCGGGGTAGTATTCGGTCAGCCCCAGCATTTT
TRBV6-5	-	TRBJ2-5	-	CASSYSGETQYF	TGTGCCAGCAGTTACTCGGGGGAGACCCAGTACTTC
TRBV5-1	-	TRBJ2-7	TRBD1	CASSLRGQAYEQYF	TGCGCCAGCAGCTTGAGGGGGCAGGCCTACGAGCAGTACTTC
TRBV27	-	TRBJ1-1	-	CASSFWNMNTEAFF	TGTGCCAGCAGTTTCTGGAATATGAACACTGAAGCTTTCTTT
TRBV7-2	many	TRBJ1-6	-	CASSLPLYNSPLHF	TGTGCCAGCAGCCTTCCCCTATATAATTCACCCCTCCACTTT
TRBV4-1	few	TRBJ1-2	-	CASSQVGSYGYTF	TGCGCCAGCAGCCAAGTAGGCAGCTATGGCTACACCTTC
TRBV7-9	-	TRBJ1-1	-	CASSGRTGNTEAFF	TGTGCCAGCAGCGGGCGGACTGGGAACACTGAAGCTTTCTTT
TRBV27	-	TRBJ1-4	-	CASSLSRRGGREKLFF	TGTGCCAGCAGTTTATCCAGGCGGGGGGGTCGTGAAAAACTGTTTTTT
TRBV27	many	TRBJ1-6	-	CASSLTGPTPLHF	TGTGCCAGCAGTTTGACAGGTCCGACACCCCTCCACTTT
TRBV7-6	-	TRBJ2-7	-	CASSFSSAHEQYF	TGTGCCAGCAGCTTCTCTAGCGCCCACGAGCAGTACTTC
TRBV4-3	-	TRBJ1-5	-	CASSQDGVVRPWDQPQHF	TGCGCCAGCAGCCAAGATGGGGTGGTCAGGCCCTGGGATCAGCCCCAGCATTTT
TRBV6-5	few	TRBJ1-4	TRBD1	CASSYLGQANEKLFF	TGTGCCAGCAGTTACTTGGGACAGGCTAATGAAAAACTGTTTTTT
TRBV6-2/TRBV6-3	few	TRBJ1-6	-	CASSYSKGEMANSPLHF	TGTGCCAGCAGTTACTCGAAGGGGGAGATGGCTAATTCACCCCTCCACTTT
TRBV4-1	-	TRBJ2-1	-	CASSQALAYEQFF	TGCGCCAGCAGCCAAGCACTAGCATATGAGCAGTTCTTC
TRBV12-3/TRBV12-4	few	TRBJ1-1	-	CASSSGQRRGEAFF	TGTGCCAGCAGTAGTGGACAGCGACGAGGTGAAGCTTTCTTT
TRBV27	-	TRBJ2-3	TRBD1	CASSLSRTGSTDTQYF	TGTGCCAGCAGTTTATCCCGGACAGGGAGCACAGATACGCAGTATTTT
TRBV25-1	few	TRBJ2-7	-	CASSEGVPYEQYF	TGTGCCAGCAGTGAAGGGGTCCCCTACGAGCAGTACTTC
TRBV12-3/TRBV12-4	-	TRBJ1-2	-	CASSSGPVVGYTF	TGTGCCAGCAGCTCGGGACCCGTCGTAGGCTACACCTTC
TRBV4-1	-	TRBJ2-7	-	CASSQEQVYEQYF	TGCGCCAGCAGCCAAGAACAGGTGTACGAGCAGTACTTC
TRBV7-6	-	TRBJ2-7	-	CASSFPAGISYEQYF	TGTGCCAGCAGCTTTCCTGCGGGGATCAGCTACGAGCAGTACTTC
TRBV4-1	-	TRBJ2-1	TRBD2	CASSQDSGGGGEQFF	TGCGCCAGCAGCCAAGATAGCGGGGGGGGCGGTGAGCAGTTCTTC
TRBV7-2	-	TRBJ1-1	-	CASSLEGIGTEAFF	TGTGCCAGCAGCTTGGAGGGGATAGGTACTGAAGCTTTCTTT
TRBV4-1	-	TRBJ2-1	-	CASSLGGATYNEQFF	TGCGCCAGCAGCCTAGGGGGGGCCACCTACAATGAGCAGTTCTTC
TRBV6-5	few	TRBJ2-7	TRBD1	CASSSGQGLWVEYF	TGTGCCAGCAGTTCGGGACAGGGTCTGTGGGTGGAGTACTTC
TRBV7-2	-	TRBJ1-5	TRBD1	CASSQGGVRNQPQHF	TGTGCCAGCAGCCAGGGGGGGGTGCGCAATCAGCCCCAGCATTTT
TRBV4-3	few	TRBJ1-3	-	CASSQDYWQGYGNTIYF	TGCGCCAGCAGCCAAGATTACTGGCAGGGATACGGAAACACCATATATTTT
TRBV12-3/TRBV12-4	many	TRBJ2-2	-	CASTNTGELFF	TGTGCCAGCACCAACACCGGGGAGCTGTTTTTT
TRBV7-9	-	TRBJ2-1	-	CASSLGTTAYNEQFF	TGTGCCAGCAGCTTAGGGACAACTGCCTACAATGAGCAGTTCTTC
TRBV9	few	TRBJ2-4	-	CASSVGSTQNIQYF	TGTGCCAGCAGCGTAGGGTCTACCCAAAACATTCAGTACTTC
TRBV25-1	few	TRBJ2-4	TRBD1	CASSELDRLGMAKNIQYF	TGTGCCAGCAGTGAACTGGACAGGCTCGGTATGGCCAAAAACATTCAGTACTTC
TRBV2	few	TRBJ2-3	TRBD2	CASSPRDYETQYF	TGTGCCAGCAGTCCCCGGGACTATGAGACGCAGTATTTT
TRBV7-2	-	TRBJ1-6	TRBD1	CASSSSGQGSPLHF	TGTGCCAGCAGCTCTTCGGGACAGGGCTCACCCCTCCACTTT
TRBV7-9	-	TRBJ1-2	-	CASSSPLEGTLYGYTF	TGTGCCAGCAGCTCTCCCCTGGAGGGGACACTCTATGGCTACACCTTC
TRBV7-8	-	TRBJ1-5	-	CASSYDLTGLNQPQHF	TGTGCCAGCAGCTACGATCTGACAGGCCTCAATCAGCCCCAGCATTTT
TRBV4-2	-	TRBJ1-1	-	CASSQEEAMNTEAFF	TGTGCCAGCAGCCAAGAAGAGGCGATGAACACTGAAGCTTTCTTT
TRBV12-3/TRBV12-4	few	TRBJ1-2	-	CASRTGIPTPDLRHYGYTF	TGTGCCAGCAGAACAGGGATCCCCACGCCTGACCTCCGGCACTATGGCTACACCTTC